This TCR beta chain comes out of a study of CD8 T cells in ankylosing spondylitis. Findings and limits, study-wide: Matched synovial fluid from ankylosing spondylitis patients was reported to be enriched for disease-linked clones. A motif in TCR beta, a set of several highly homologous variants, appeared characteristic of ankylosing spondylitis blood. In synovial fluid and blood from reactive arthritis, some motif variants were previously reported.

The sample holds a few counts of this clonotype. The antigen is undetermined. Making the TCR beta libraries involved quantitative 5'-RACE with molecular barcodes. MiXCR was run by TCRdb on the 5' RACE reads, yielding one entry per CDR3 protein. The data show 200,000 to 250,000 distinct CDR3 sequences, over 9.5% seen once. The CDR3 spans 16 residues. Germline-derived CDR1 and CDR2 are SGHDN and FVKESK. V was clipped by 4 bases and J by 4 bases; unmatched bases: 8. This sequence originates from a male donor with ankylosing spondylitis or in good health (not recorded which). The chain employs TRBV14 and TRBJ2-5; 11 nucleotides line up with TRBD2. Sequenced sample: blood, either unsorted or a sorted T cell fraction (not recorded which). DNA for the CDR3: TGTGCCAGCAGCCCCCGTAGCGGGAGGGTTGGAGAGACCCAGTACTTC. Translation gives CASSPRSGRVGETQYF.